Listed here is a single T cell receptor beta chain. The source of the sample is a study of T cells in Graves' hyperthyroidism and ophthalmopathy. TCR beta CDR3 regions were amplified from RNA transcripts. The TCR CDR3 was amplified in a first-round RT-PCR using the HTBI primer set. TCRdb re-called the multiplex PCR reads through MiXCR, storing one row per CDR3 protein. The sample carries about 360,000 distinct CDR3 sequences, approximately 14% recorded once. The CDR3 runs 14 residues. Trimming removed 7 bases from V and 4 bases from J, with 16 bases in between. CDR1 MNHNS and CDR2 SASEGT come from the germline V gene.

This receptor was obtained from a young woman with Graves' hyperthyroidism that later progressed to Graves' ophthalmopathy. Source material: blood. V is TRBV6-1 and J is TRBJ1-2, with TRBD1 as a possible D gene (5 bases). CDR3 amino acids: CASTETGPRYGYTF. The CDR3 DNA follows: TGTGCCAGCACCGAAACGGGACCCCGCTATGGCTACACCTTC.